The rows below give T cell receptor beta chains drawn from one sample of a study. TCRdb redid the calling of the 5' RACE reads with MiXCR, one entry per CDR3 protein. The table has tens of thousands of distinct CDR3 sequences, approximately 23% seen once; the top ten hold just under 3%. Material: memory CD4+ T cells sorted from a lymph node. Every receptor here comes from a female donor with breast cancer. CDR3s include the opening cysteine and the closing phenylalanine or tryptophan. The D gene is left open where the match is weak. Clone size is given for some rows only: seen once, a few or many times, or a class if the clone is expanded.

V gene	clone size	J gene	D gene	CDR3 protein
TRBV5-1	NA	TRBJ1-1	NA	CASSQSNTEAFF
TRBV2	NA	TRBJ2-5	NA	CASQGVGETQYF
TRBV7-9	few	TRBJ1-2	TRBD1	CASRPTGIDYGYTF
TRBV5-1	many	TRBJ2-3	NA	CASSAGSTDTQYF
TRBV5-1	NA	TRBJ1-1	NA	CASREWQESEAFF
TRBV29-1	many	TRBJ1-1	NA	CSVEGQARGAFF
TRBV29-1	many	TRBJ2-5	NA	CSEYQETQYF
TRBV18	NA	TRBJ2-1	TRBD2	CASSRGLAGDPAYNEQFF
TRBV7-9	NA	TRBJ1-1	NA	CASSALGRNTEASF
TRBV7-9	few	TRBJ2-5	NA	CASSQIETQYF
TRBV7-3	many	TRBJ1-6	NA	CASSATDNSPLHF
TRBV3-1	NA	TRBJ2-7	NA	CASSQDLRGYEQYF
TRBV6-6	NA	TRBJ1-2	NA	CATRTTINYGYTF
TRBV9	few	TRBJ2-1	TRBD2	CASGRRGRDDNEQFF
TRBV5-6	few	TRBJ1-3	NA	CASSLWGFGNTIYF
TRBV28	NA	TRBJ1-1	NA	CVRGGSGEAFF
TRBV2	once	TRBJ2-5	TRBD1	CASSLTTGKVTQYF
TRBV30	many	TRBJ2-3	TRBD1	CAWRQGITDTQYF
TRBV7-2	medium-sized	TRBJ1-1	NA	CASSVAPGRGTEAFF
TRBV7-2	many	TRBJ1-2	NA	CASSSEPAATNYGYTF
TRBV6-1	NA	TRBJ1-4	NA	CASRYGGMANEKPFF
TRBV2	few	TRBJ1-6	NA	CASSGGGRSHSPLHF
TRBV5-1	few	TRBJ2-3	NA	CASSLQPVGESTDTQYF
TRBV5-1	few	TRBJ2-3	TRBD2	CASSLELAGGPGDTQYF
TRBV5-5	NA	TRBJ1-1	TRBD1	CASSTDRGWDTEAFF
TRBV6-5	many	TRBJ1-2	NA	CASSSGPYTGYTF
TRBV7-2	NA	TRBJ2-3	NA	CASSFSSEDSRYF
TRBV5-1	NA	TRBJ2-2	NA	CASRGNGELFF
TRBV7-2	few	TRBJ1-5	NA	CASSARDIGQPVF
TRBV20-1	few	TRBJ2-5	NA	CSASPPSSWETQYF
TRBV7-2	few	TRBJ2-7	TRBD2	CASRRGLAEYEQYF
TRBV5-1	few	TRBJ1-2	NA	CASSLSGRAGGKDGYTF
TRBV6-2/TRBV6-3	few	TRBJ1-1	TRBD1	CASSYGQQGAGNTEAFF
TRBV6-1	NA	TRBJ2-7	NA	CASSGFEGLEQYF
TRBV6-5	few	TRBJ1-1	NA	CASSYRVSTEAFF
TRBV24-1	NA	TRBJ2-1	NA	CATEVYNEQFF
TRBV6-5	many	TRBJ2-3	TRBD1	CASRTGQSADTQYF
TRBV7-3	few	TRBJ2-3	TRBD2	CASSLCQREGPIKQYF
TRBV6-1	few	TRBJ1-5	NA	CASSSRVGQPQHF
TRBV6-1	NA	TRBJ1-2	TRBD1	CASSQDRRNYGYTF
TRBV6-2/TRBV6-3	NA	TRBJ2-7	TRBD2	CASVRRENSTYEQYF
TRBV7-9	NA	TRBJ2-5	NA	CASSFADTRYF
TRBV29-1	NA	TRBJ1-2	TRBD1	CSVPRAGTGGNYGYTF
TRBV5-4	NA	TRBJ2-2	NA	CATGLPRTGELFF
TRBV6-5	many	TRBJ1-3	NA	CASSYKGSSGNTIYF
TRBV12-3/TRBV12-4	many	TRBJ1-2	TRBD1	CASSFTGVYGYTF
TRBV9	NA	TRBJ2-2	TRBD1	CASSTGATGELFF
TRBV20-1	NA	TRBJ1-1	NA	CSATTPGSWKEAFF
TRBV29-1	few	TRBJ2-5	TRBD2	CSVSTSVETQYF